Listed here are 10 T cell receptor beta chains from one sample, sequenced in a study of T cells in Graves' hyperthyroidism and ophthalmopathy. RNA transcripts yielded amplified TCR beta CDR3 regions. The TCR CDR3 first-round RT-PCR relied on the HTBI primer set. TCRdb re-called the multiplex PCR reads through MiXCR, storing one row per CDR3 protein. The sample has roughly 500,000 distinct CDR3 sequences; 15% to 20% are singletons. The sequencing input was blood. All receptors derive from a woman under 40 with Graves' ophthalmopathy.

The sample holds many counts of this clonotype. The V and J genes are TRBV28 and TRBJ1-2; D unclear. The CDR3 totals 13 residues. Germline V gene sequence: CDR1 MDHEN, CDR2 SYDVKM. V lost 7 bases and J lost 0, with 9 bases in between. DNA for the CDR3: TGTGCCAGCAACCTTCTAGCTAACTATGGCTACACCTTC. Amino acids: CASNLLANYGYTF.

A note on this clonotype: A much bigger clone sits one base away, suggesting this may be a read error. This chain uses TRBV15 with TRBJ2-7; 7 positions match TRBD2. Germline-derived CDR1 and CDR2 are LNHNV and YYDKDF (reference sequence). V dropped 1 base and J dropped 5; count of bases not matched to a gene: 8. The CDR3 is 15 residues long. Here the CDR3 reads CATSRVGGLRDEQYF. CDR3 coding DNA: TGTGCCACCAGCAGAGTGGGAGGGCTAAGGGACGAGCAGTACTTC.

This clonotype occurred many times. V is TRBV28 and J is TRBJ1-5; D is undetermined. The CDR3 is 16 amino acids. V lost 3 bases to trimming and J lost 4 bases, with 16 bases between them. Germline CDR1 reads MDHEN; CDR2 reads SYDVKM. CDR3 in amino acids: CASSFVPRRSNQPQHF. The DNA of the CDR3 is TGTGCCAGCAGTTTCGTCCCCCGGAGATCTAATCAGCCCCAGCATTTT.

The chain employs TRBV28 and TRBJ2-7; 9 nucleotides align to TRBD1. The J segment lost 0 bases and the V segment lost 6 bases, leaving 3 bases of the junction unmatched. Germline CDR1 and CDR2: MDHEN and SYDVKM. CDR3 length: 14 residues. CDR3 protein: CASRGTGHSYEQYF. For the CDR3, the DNA is TGTGCCAGCAGAGGGACAGGGCACTCCTACGAGCAGTACTTC.

This clonotype turned up a few times. The chain is built from TRBV7-9 and TRBJ1-3; 7 nucleotides align to TRBD1. V dropped 4 bases and J dropped 4; count of bases not matched to a gene: 7. CDR3 length: 15 amino acids. The germline V gene has CDR1 SEHNR and CDR2 FQNEAQ (reference sequence). CDR3 DNA: TGTGCCAGCAGCTCACCGACAGGGAAAGGAAACACCATATATTTT. This sequence encodes CASSSPTGKGNTIYF.

This sequence joins TRBV6-1 and TRBJ1-5, with 8 positions matching TRBD1. Germline trimming cut 9 bases from V and 1 base from J; bases unmatched to any gene: 5. The germline CDR1 and CDR2 sequences are MNHNS and SASEGT. The CDR3 length is 14 residues. CDR3: CAREQGESNQPQHF. The CDR3 DNA reads TGTGCCAGAGAACAGGGGGAGAGCAATCAGCCCCAGCATTTT.

This clonotype has more than one count but fewer than ten. This rearrangement joins TRBV6-2 or TRBV6-3 to TRBJ2-1, with TRBD2 as a possible D gene (5 bases). The ends were cut back, 5 bases at V and 1 base at J, with 12 bases in the middle. The germline V gene has CDR1 MNHEY and CDR2 SVGEGT. The CDR3 spans 15 residues. The CDR3 nucleotides are TGTGCCAGCAGTCTCCTACGGGGATCCTACAATGAGCAGTTCTTC. Translation: CASSLLRGSYNEQFF.

This clonotype was found a few times. This chain links TRBV5-6 with TRBJ1-1; no reliable D call. Between the trimmed V and J ends, which lost 4 bases and 0 bases, there was a span of 13 bases. This CDR3 region has 15 residues. The germline gives CDR1 SGHDT, CDR2 YYEEEE. CDR3 amino acids: CASSDLSDMNTEAFF. The CDR3 DNA reads as TGTGCCAGCAGCGATTTGTCAGACATGAACACTGAAGCTTTCTTT.

The sample holds a few counts of this clonotype. The genes are TRBV7-2 and TRBJ2-7; 10 positions agree with TRBD2. Unmatched junction bases numbered 6, after V lost 5 bases and J lost 2 bases. The CDR3 consists of 15 residues. CDR1 and CDR2 from the germline V gene are SGHTA and FQGNSA. Written as DNA, the CDR3 is TGTGCCAGCAGCCCCCGGACTAGCGGCCCCTACGAGCAGTACTTC. As protein: CASSPRTSGPYEQYF.

The V gene is TRBV12-5, the J gene TRBJ1-5; D is perhaps TRBD1 (6 bases). CDR1 is LGHNT and CDR2 is FRNRAP in the germline V gene. The CDR3 totals 22 residues. V lost 0 bases and J 1 base, leaving 28 bases between the germline ends. The CDR3 bases are TGTGCTAGTGGTTTGGTACTTCCCCGACAGGCAATTTGGGAAGAGAGCAATCAGCCCCAGCATTTT. Amino acid sequence: CASGLVLPRQAIWEESNQPQHF.